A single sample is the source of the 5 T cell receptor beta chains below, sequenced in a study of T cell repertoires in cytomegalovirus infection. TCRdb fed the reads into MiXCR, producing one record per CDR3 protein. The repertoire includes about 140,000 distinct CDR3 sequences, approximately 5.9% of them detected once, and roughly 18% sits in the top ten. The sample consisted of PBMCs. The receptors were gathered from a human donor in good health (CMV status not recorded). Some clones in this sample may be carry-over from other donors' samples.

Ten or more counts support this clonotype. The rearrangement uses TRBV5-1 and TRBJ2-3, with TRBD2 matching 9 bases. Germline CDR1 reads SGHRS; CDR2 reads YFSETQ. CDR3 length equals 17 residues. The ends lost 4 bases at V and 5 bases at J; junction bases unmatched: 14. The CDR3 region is CASSIRAERGAGDTQYF. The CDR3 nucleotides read TGCGCCAGCAGCATCCGCGCAGAGCGGGGGGCCGGAGATACGCAGTATTTT. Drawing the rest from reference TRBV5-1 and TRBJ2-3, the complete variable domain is KAGVTQTPRYLIKTRGQQVTLSCSPISGHRSVSWYQQTPGQGLQFLFEYFSETQRNKGNFPGRFSGRQFSNSRSEMNVSTLELGDSALYLCASSIRAERGAGDTQYFGPGTRLTVL.

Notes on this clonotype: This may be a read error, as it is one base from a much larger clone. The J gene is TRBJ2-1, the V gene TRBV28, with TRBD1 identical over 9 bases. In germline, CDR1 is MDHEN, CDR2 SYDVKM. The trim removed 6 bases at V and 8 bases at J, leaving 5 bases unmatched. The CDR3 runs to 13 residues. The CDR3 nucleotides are TGTGCCAGCAGGTTAGACAGGGGGTATGAGCAGTTCTTC. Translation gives CASRLDRGYEQFF.

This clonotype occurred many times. CDR3 sequence (DNA): TGTGCCAGCAGCTTAATTAGAGAGCGGGGGGCGACAGATACGCAGTATTTT. Translated: CASSLIRERGATDTQYF. This chain connects TRBV7-3 to TRBJ2-3; 9 bases map to TRBD2. Trimming took 1 base from V and 3 from J; bases not matched to a gene: 8. The germline V gene encodes CDR1 SGHTA and CDR2 FQGTGA. The length of the CDR3 is 17 residues.

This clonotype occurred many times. CDR3 protein: CASSPEGLGEQYF. As DNA, the CDR3 is TGTGCCAGCAGCCCCGAGGGATTAGGCGAGCAGTACTTC. This chain links TRBV7-3 with TRBJ2-7; tentative D call: TRBD2 (5 bases). Per germline, CDR1 SGHTA and CDR2 FQGTGA. There are 13 residues in the CDR3. V was shortened by 5 bases and J by 6 bases, with 14 bases between the two germline ends.

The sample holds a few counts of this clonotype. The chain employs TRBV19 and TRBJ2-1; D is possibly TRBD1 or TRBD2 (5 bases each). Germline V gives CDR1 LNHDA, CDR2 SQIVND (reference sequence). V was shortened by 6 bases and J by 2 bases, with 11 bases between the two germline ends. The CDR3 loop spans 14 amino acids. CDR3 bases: TGTGCCAGTAGGGGGGATAGGGCCTACAATGAGCAGTTCTTC. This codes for CASRGDRAYNEQFF.